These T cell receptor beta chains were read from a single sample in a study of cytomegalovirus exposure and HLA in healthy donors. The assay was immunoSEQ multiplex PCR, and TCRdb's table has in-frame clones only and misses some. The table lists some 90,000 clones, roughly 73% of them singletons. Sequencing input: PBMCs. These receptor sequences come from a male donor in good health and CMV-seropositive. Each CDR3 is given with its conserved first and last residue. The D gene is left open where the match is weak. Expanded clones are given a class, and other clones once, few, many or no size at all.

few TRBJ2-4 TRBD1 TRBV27 TGTGCCAGCAGCTCCTTACAGGGGGCGAGAGCCAAAAACATTCAGTACTTC CASSSLQGARAKNIQYF
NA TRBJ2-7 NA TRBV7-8 TGTGCCAGCAGCTTGGCTAGATTCCCGAGGGCCCACGAGCAGTACTTC CASSLARFPRAHEQYF
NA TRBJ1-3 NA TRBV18 TGTGCCAGCTCATCAGTGCCCCCTGGAAACACCATATATTTT CASSSVPPGNTIYF
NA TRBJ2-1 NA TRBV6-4 TGTGCCAGCAGTGACTCGGCCAGCTCCTACAATGAGCAGTTCTTC CASSDSASSYNEQFF
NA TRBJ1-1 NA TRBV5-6 TGTGCCAGCAGCTTGACAGGTTTTACTGAAGCTTTCTTT CASSLTGFTEAFF
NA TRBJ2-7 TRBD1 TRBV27 TGTGCCAGCAGGGACAGGGCGGGCGAGCAGTACTTC CASRDRAGEQYF
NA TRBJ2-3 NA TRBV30 TGTGCCTGGGTCCCGACCGTCTCCAGGACAGATACGCAGTATTTT CAWVPTVSRTDTQYF
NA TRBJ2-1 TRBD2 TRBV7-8 TGTGCCAGCAGCTTAAGGCTAGCGGGGGGGCCGTTCAATGAGCAGTTCTTC CASSLRLAGGPFNEQFF
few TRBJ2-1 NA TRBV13 TGTGCCAGCAGCCCCGGGACTGGAAAAAGCAATGAGCAGTTCTTC CASSPGTGKSNEQFF
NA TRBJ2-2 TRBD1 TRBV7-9 TGTGCCAGCAGACAACCGGGACAGGGGGCCGGGGAGCTGTTTTTT CASRQPGQGAGELFF
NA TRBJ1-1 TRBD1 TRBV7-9 TGTGCCAGCAGCCAGGACAGGGGGGTGAACACTGAAGCTTTCTTT CASSQDRGVNTEAFF
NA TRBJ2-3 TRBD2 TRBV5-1 TGCGCCAGCAGCGTACTAGCGGGAGGCACAGATACGCAGTATTTT CASSVLAGGTDTQYF
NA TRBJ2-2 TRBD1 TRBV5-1 TGCGCCAGCAGCGTTGGACAGGGCTCCGGGGAGCTGTTTTTT CASSVGQGSGELFF
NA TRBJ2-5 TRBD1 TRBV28 TGTGCCAGCAGCTGGGGGACAGGGGGTCCCCAAGAGACCCAGTACTTC CASSWGTGGPQETQYF
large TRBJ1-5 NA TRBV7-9 TGTGCCAGCAGCTTAAGATTGCAAGGACAGATAAGCAATCAGCCCCAGCATTTT CASSLRLQGQISNQPQHF
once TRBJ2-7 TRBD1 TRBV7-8 TGTGCCAGCAGCTTCGGGACAGGGCCCTACGAGCAGTACTTC CASSFGTGPYEQYF
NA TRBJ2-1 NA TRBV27 TGTGCCAGCAGTCCCCGCCTAATTACTTACAATGAGCAGTTCTTC CASSPRLITYNEQFF
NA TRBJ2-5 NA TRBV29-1 TGCAGCGTTCCCGAGGGAGAGACCCAGTACTTC CSVPEGETQYF
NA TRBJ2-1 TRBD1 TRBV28 TGTGCCAGCAGTTTACTCAGTCCCGGACAGGGCGATGAGCAGTTCTTC CASSLLSPGQGDEQFF
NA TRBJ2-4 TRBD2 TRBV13 TGTGCCAGCAGCTTTACGGGACTAGCGGGTGGGACCAAAAACATTCAGTACTTC CASSFTGLAGGTKNIQYF
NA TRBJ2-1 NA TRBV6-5 TGTGCCAGTCAACGAGGACTCCTCTCCTCTGAGCAGTTCTTC CASQRGLLSSEQFF
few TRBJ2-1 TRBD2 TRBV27 TGTGCCAGCCGGCGGGGGTCCCGGTCCTACAATGAGCAGTTCTTC CASRRGSRSYNEQFF
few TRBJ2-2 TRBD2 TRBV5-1 TGCGCCAGCAGCTCAATAGCGGGACTAAACACCGGGGAGCTGTTTTTT CASSSIAGLNTGELFF
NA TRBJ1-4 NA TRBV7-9 TGTGCCAGCAGCTTAGCGAGTGGAGGGACGGGGAATGAAAAACTGTTTTTT CASSLASGGTGNEKLFF
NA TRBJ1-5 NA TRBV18 TGTGCCAGCTCACCGGGCGTCAATCAGCCCCAGCATTTT CASSPGVNQPQHF
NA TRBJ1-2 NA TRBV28 TGTGCCAGCAGTTTACACCAAGGGAGTTCTAATGGCTACACCTTC CASSLHQGSSNGYTF
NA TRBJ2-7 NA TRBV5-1 TGCGCCGGCAAAAGAGAGGACAGCTCCTACGAGCAGTACTTC CAGKREDSSYEQYF
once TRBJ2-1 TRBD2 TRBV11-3 TGTGCCAGCAGCTTAGGAGAGACCTATAGCGGGAGCTCCTACAATGAGCAGTTCTTC CASSLGETYSGSSYNEQFF
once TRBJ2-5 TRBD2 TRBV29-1 TGCAGCGCGCAACGGGGGGGTGGGGAGACCCAGTACTTC CSAQRGGGETQYF
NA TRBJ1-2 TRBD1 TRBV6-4 TGTGCCAGCAGTGATCCCACAGGGGTGGCCCCCTATGGCTACACCTTC CASSDPTGVAPYGYTF
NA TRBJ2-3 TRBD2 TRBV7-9 TGTGCCAGCAGCCCCCCTGGCGGGGGAGAGAATACGCAGTATTTT CASSPPGGGENTQYF
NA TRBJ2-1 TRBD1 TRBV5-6 TGTGCCAGCAGCGCGAAAGGGGGCGCGACGGATGAGCAGTTCTTC CASSAKGGATDEQFF
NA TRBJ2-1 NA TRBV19 TGTGCCAGTAGTATTAGGGCCAGGGGCTATGAGCAGTTCTTC CASSIRARGYEQFF
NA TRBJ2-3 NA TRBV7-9 TGTGCCAGCAGCTTAGCTAGCGGCTTCGACACAGATACGCAGTATTTT CASSLASGFDTDTQYF
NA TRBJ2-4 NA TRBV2 TGTGCCAGCAGTCAAGGACAAGGAAACATTCAGTACTTC CASSQGQGNIQYF
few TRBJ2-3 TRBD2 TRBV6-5 TGTGCCAGCAGTTTGACTAGCGGGAGTCCAGATACGCAGTATTTT CASSLTSGSPDTQYF
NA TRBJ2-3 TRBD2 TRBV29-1 TGCAGCGTTGAAGGGGGACTAGCGGGGGACGATACGCAGTATTTT CSVEGGLAGDDTQYF
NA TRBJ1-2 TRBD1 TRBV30 TGTGCCTGGTTTAGACAGGGGGAAAGCCGGGGCTATGGCTACACCTTC CAWFRQGESRGYGYTF
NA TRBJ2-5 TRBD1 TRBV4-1 TGCGCCAGCAGCCTGGCAGGGGGAGAGACCCAGTACTTC CASSLAGGETQYF
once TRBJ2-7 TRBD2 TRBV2 TGTGCCAGCAGTTTACGACTAGCGGGAGGCTACGAGCAGTACTTC CASSLRLAGGYEQYF
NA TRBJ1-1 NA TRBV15 TGTGCCACCAGCAGACCTACGACTACGAACACTGAAGCTTTCTTT CATSRPTTTNTEAFF
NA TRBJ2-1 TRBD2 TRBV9 TGTGCCAGCAGCGTAATGCAGCGGGGGTTCGATGAGCAGTTCTTC CASSVMQRGFDEQFF
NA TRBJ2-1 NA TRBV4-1 TGCGCCAGCAGCCAAGAACCTAGGGGGGGGAATGAGCAGTTCTTC CASSQEPRGGNEQFF
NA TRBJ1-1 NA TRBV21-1 TGTGCCAGCAGCATCAGGAAAGCTTTCTTT CASSIRKAFF
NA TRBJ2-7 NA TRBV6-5 TGTGCCAGCAGTTATGGCGGGAAGCAGTACTTC CASSYGGKQYF
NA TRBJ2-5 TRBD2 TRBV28 TGTGCCAGCAGTGAACTAGCGGGAGGGCGGTTCGGGACCCAGTACTTC CASSELAGGRFGTQYF
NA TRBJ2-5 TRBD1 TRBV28 TGTGCCAGCAGTTCCGGCCAGGGGGACAGTCGACAAGAGACCCAGTACTTC CASSSGQGDSRQETQYF
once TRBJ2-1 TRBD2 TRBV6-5 TGTGCCAGCAGTTCCTACCCCACCGGGGGGGCAGGTGAGCAGTTCTTC CASSSYPTGGAGEQFF
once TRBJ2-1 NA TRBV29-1 TGCAGCGTTGTGGGCTCCCCCTACAATGAGCAGTTCTTC CSVVGSPYNEQFF